Listed below are T cell receptor beta chains from one sample, sequenced in a study of blood T cells in healthy people across ages. TCRdb independently ran MiXCR on the 5' RACE reads; one entry per CDR3 protein. This sample has around 990,000 distinct CDR3 sequences; under 30% occur once, and the top ten carry around 0.75%. These data are also associated with another study on T cells of mothers and their children.

Sequencing used blood. These receptors came from a girl aged 2-15 years in good health. Each CDR3 is given with its conserved first and last residue. A D gene is named only where the DNA matches it firmly. Expanded clones are given a class, and other clones once, few, many or no size at all.

V gene,clone size,D gene,J gene,CDR3 protein,CDR3 DNA
TRBV7-9,.,.,TRBJ1-3,CASTIQEEGFGNTIYF,TGTGCCAGCACCATTCAAGAAGAGGGTTTCGGAAACACCATATATTTT
TRBV9,few,.,TRBJ1-1,CASSPGTYGAEAFF,TGTGCCAGCAGCCCCGGGACCTACGGCGCTGAAGCTTTCTTT
TRBV20-1,.,TRBD2,TRBJ2-1,CSARESGSVPNEQFF,TGCAGTGCTAGAGAAAGCGGGAGCGTCCCCAATGAGCAGTTCTTC
TRBV28,.,.,TRBJ1-4,CASSVTRKLFF,TGTGCCAGCAGTGTGACCCGAAAACTGTTTTTT
TRBV27,.,.,TRBJ1-2,CASSLWGPNYGYTF,TGTGCCAGCAGTTTATGGGGCCCCAACTATGGCTACACCTTC
TRBV12-3/TRBV12-4,few,.,TRBJ1-2,CAITRGYGYTF,TGTGCCATCACGAGGGGCTATGGCTACACCTTC
TRBV27,.,TRBD2,TRBJ2-1,CASTPLAGGPYEQFF,TGTGCCAGCACTCCCCTAGCGGGAGGGCCCTATGAGCAGTTCTTC
TRBV7-3,many,.,TRBJ2-1,CASSLMGNEQFF,TGTGCCAGCAGCTTAATGGGGAATGAGCAGTTCTTC
TRBV28,few,.,TRBJ2-5,CASSFLTDQETQYF,TGTGCCAGCAGTTTCCTTACAGATCAAGAGACCCAGTACTTC
TRBV6-6,few,.,TRBJ1-2,CASSYTDGYTF,TGTGCCAGCAGTTACACTGATGGCTACACCTTC
TRBV4-1,few,TRBD2,TRBJ2-7,CASSQLGTITYEQYF,TGCGCCAGCAGCCAACTCGGGACTATAACTTACGAGCAGTACTTC
TRBV4-1,.,TRBD1,TRBJ1-1,CASSQPPRGSEAFF,TGCGCCAGCAGCCAGCCCCCCAGGGGGTCTGAAGCTTTCTTT
TRBV29-1,.,TRBD2,TRBJ2-7,CSVVLAGRAIYEQYF,TGCAGCGTTGTACTAGCGGGTCGGGCCATCTACGAGCAGTACTTC
TRBV2,few,TRBD1,TRBJ2-4,CASSDLWTGSIQYF,TGTGCCAGCAGTGATCTTTGGACAGGGAGCATTCAGTACTTC
TRBV7-6,few,TRBD2,TRBJ2-1,CASSLGSSRLADLNEQFF,TGTGCCAGCAGCTTAGGTTCTAGTAGACTAGCTGATTTGAATGAGCAGTTCTTC
TRBV7-9,few,.,TRBJ2-5,CASSPLYLETQYF,TGTGCCAGCAGCCCCCTTTATCTGGAGACCCAGTACTTC
TRBV15,few,.,TRBJ2-4,CATSSTEVLPNIQYF,TGTGCCACCAGCAGTACAGAAGTTCTCCCCAACATTCAGTACTTC
TRBV18,.,.,TRBJ2-5,CASSPSWETQYF,TGTGCCAGCTCACCATCTTGGGAGACCCAGTACTTC
TRBV20-1,few,.,TRBJ2-7,CSAKPIGVSSYEQYF,TGCAGTGCCAAACCGATCGGAGTGAGCTCCTACGAGCAGTACTTC
TRBV15,few,.,TRBJ1-1,CATKPVGGRSVGTEAFF,TGTGCCACCAAACCCGTGGGGGGACGCTCGGTAGGCACTGAAGCTTTCTTT